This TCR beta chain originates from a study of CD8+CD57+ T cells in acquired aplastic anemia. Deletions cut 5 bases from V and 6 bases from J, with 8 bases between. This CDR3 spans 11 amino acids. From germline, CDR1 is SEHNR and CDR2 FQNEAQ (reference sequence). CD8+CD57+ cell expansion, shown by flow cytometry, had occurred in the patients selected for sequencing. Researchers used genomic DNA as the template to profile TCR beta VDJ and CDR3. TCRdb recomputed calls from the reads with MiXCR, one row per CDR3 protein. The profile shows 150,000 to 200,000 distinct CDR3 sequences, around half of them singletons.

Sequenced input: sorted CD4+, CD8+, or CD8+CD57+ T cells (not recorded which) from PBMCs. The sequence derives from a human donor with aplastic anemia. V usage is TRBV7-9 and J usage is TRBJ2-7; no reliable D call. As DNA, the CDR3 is TGTGCCAGCAGCGCCGTGGGCGAGCAGTACTTC. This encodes CASSAVGEQYF.